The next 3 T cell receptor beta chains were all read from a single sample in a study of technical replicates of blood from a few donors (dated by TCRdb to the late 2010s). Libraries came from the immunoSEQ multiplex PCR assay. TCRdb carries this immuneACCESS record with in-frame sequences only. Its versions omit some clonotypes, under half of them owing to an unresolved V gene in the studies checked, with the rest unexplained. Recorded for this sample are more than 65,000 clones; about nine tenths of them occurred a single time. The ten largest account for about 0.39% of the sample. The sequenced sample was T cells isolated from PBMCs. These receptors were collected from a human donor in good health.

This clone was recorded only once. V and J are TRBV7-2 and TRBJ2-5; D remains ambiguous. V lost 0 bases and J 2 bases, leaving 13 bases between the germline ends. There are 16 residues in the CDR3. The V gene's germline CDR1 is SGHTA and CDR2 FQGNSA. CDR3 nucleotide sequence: TGTGCCAGCAGCTTAGCGTGGTCGGGTAGACAAGAGACCCAGTACTTC. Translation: CASSLAWSGRQETQYF.

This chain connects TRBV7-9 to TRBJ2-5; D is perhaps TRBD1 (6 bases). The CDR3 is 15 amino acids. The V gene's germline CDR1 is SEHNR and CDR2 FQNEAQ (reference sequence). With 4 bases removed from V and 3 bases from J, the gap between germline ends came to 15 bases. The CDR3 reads CASSSFWGLEETQYF. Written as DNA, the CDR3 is TGTGCCAGCAGCTCGTTTTGGGGGCTCGAAGAGACCCAGTACTTC.

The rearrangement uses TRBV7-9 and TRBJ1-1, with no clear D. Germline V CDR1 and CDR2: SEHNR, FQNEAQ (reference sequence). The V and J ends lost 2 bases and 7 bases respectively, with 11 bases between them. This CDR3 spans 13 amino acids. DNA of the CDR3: TGTGCCAGCAGCTTATGGGCAGATGTTGAAGCTTTCTTT. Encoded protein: CASSLWADVEAFF.